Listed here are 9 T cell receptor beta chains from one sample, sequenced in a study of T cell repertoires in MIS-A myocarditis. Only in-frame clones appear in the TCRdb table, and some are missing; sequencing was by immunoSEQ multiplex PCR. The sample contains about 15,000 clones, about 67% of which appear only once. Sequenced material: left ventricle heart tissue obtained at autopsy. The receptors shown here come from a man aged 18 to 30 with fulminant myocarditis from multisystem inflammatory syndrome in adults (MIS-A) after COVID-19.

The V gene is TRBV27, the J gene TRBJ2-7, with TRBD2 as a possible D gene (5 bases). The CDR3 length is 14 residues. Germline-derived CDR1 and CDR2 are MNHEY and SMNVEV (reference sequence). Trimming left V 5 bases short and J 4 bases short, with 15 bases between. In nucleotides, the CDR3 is TGTGCCAGCAGTCCCGGAAGACGGGGATACGAGCAGTACTTC. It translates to CASSPGRRGYEQYF.

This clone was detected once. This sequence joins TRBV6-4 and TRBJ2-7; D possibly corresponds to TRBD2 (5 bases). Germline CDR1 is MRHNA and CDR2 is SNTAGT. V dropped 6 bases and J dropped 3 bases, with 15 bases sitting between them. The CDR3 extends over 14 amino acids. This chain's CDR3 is CASSTQMAGYEQYF. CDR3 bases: TGTGCCAGCAGCACCCAAATGGCGGGCTACGAGCAGTACTTC.

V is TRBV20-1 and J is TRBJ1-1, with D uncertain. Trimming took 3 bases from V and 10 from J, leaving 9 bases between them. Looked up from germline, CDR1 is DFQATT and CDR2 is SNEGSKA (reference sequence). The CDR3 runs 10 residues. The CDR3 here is CSASPQRAFF. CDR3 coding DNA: TGCAGTGCTAGCCCCCAGAGAGCTTTCTTT.

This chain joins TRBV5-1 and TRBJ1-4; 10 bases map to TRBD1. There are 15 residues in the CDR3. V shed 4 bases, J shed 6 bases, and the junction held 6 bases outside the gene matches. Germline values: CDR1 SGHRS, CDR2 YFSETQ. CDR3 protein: CASSRSGTGDEKLFF. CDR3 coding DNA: TGCGCCAGCAGCCGATCCGGGACAGGGGATGAAAAACTGTTTTTT. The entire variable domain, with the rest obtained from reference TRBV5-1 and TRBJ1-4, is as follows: KAGVTQTPRYLIKTRGQQVTLSCSPISGHRSVSWYQQTPGQGLQFLFEYFSETQRNKGNFPGRFSGRQFSNSRSEMNVSTLELGDSALYLCASSRSGTGDEKLFFGSGTQLSVL.

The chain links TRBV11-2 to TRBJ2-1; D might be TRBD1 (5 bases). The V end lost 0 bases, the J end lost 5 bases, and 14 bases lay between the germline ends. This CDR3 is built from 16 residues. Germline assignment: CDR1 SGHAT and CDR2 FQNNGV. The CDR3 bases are TGTGCCAGCAGCTTAGACGACAGCTACCTTAACAATGAGCAGTTCTTC. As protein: CASSLDDSYLNNEQFF.

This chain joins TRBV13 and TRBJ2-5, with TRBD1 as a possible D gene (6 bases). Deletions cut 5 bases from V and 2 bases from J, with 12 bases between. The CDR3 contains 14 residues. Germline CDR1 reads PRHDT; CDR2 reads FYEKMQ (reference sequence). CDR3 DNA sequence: TGTGCCAGCAGCGAGCCGCAGGGGCAAGAGACCCAGTACTTC. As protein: CASSEPQGQETQYF. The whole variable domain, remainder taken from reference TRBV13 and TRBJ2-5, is AAGVIQSPRHLIKEKRETATLKCYPIPRHDTVYWYQQGPGQDPQFLISFYEKMQSDKGSIPDRFSAQQFSDYHSELNMSSLELGDSALYFCASSEPQGQETQYFGPGTRLLVL.

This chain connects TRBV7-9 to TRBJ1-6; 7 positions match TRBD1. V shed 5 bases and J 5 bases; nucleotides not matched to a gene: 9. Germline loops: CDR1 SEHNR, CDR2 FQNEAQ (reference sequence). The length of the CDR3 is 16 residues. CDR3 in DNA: TGTGCCAGCAGCCCAGGGGGGGGGTTTAATAATTCACCCCTCCACTTT. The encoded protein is CASSPGGGFNNSPLHF.

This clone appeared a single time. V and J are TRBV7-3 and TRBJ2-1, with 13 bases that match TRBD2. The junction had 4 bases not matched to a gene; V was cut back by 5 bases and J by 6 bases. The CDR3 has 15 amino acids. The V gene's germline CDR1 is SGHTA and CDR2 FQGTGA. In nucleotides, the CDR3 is TGTGCCAGCAGCCTGGGACTAGCGGGACCCAATGAGCAGTTCTTC. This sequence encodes CASSLGLAGPNEQFF.

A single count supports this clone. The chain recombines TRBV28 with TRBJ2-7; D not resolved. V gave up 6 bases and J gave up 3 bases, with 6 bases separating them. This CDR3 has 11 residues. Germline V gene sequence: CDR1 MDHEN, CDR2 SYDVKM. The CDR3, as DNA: TGTGCCAGCAGACGAGACTACGAGCAGTACTTC. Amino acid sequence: CASRRDYEQYF.